One sample yielded the 23 T cell receptor beta chains listed below, sequenced in a study of neurological immune-mediated disorders. TCRdb called the 5' RACE reads again in MiXCR, with one record for every CDR3 protein. The table includes more than 45,000 distinct CDR3 sequences, 9.5% to 12% detected once. The source material was PBMCs. These receptor sequences come from a man aged 55 to 69 in good health.

This chain links TRBV12-3 or TRBV12-4 with TRBJ2-5; 9 bases map to TRBD1. With V trimmed by 10 bases and J by 5 bases, 11 bases remained unmatched. The CDR3 length is 14 residues. The chain's CDR3 is CATKFWTGDETQYF. DNA of the CDR3: TGTGCCACCAAGTTTTGGACAGGGGATGAGACCCAGTACTTC.

This clonotype was seen repeatedly, ten times or more. The chain employs TRBV20-1 and TRBJ2-3; D gene unclear. The CDR3 covers 16 residues. V was shortened by 6 bases and J by 4 bases, with 23 bases between the two germline ends. From germline, CDR1 is DFQATT and CDR2 SNEGSKA (reference sequence). DNA of the CDR3: TGCAGTGCCAAGGGTTACGGCAAGATGGTCCCAGATACGCAGTATTTT. As protein: CSAKGYGKMVPDTQYF.

There are many counts of this clonotype. V and J are TRBV25-1 and TRBJ2-3; D gene unclear. The CDR3 is made up of 16 amino acids. Germline V gene data show CDR1 as MGHDK and CDR2 as SYGVNS. V gave up 9 bases and J gave up 7 bases, with 26 bases separating them. The CDR3 sequence is CARSDCRQSHRNTQYF. The CDR3 DNA is TGTGCCAGGTCGGATTGTCGGCAATCTCATCGTAATACGCAGTATTTT.

This clonotype has at least ten counts. The chain joins TRBV7-2 to TRBJ1-5; D not certain. Germline V gene lookup returns CDR1 SGHTA and CDR2 FQGNSA. Trimming stripped 1 base from V and 7 bases from J, with 11 bases between. The length of the CDR3 is 14 residues. In nucleotides, the CDR3 is TGTGCCAGCAGCTTAGAAGGGTGGGGACAGCCCCAGCATTTT. Its translation: CASSLEGWGQPQHF.

Notes on this clonotype: This may arise from a read error, as a much more abundant clone is one base away. CDR3 coding DNA: TGTGCCAGCAAGGCAGGGGCCCTAGAGACCCAGTACTTC. Translating gives CASKAGALETQYF. V usage is TRBV3-1 and J usage is TRBJ2-5, with D possibly being TRBD1 (6 bases). CDR1 is LGHDT, CDR2 YNNKEL, per germline (reference sequence). The CDR3 is 13 amino acids. V lost 7 bases, J lost 4 bases, and 13 bases lay in between.

This clonotype was observed at least ten times. The rearrangement uses TRBV9 and TRBJ2-2, with D possibly being TRBD2 (6 bases). Germline-derived CDR1 and CDR2 are SGDLS and YYNGEE. This CDR3 has 15 amino acids. Trimming took off 2 bases at V and 7 bases at J, with 15 bases between the two ends. The CDR3 DNA sequence: TGTGCCAGCAGCGTGGGGTACCGGGAGATCGGGGAGCTGTTTTTT. Its translation is CASSVGYREIGELFF. Drawing the rest from reference TRBV9 and TRBJ2-2, the complete variable domain is DSGVTQTPKHLITATGQRVTLRCSPRSGDLSVYWYQQSLDQGLQFLIQYYNGEERAKGNILERFSAQQFPDLHSELNLSSLELGDSALYFCASSVGYREIGELFFGEGSRLTVL.

There are many counts of this clonotype. V is TRBV20-1 and J is TRBJ2-3; either TRBD1 or TRBD2 may fit D (6 bases each). This CDR3 region has 15 residues. The ends were cut back, 6 bases at V and 4 bases at J, with 20 bases in the middle. CDR1 and CDR2 (germline): DFQATT, SNEGSKA (reference sequence). In DNA form, the CDR3 reads TGCAGTGCAACAGCTTGGGGGGCCAAAGCAGATACGCAGTATTTT. Its translation: CSATAWGAKADTQYF.

This clonotype was detected many times. This CDR3 reads CASRTGNTEAFF. Written as DNA, the CDR3 is TGTGCCAGCAGAACCGGAAACACTGAAGCTTTCTTT. The rearrangement joins TRBV14 to TRBJ1-1; D not certain. Germline CDR1 and CDR2: SGHDN and FVKESK. V lost 6 bases, J lost 2 bases, and 7 bases lay in between. The CDR3 totals 12 residues.

This clonotype was recorded at least ten times. The genes are TRBV7-2 and TRBJ1-6; D remains ambiguous. Germline V gene sequence: CDR1 SGHTA, CDR2 FQGNSA. V shed 4 bases and J shed 7 bases, with 2 bases lying between them. The CDR3 spans 11 residues. CDR3 loop: CASSSNSPLHF. Written as DNA, the CDR3 is TGTGCCAGCAGCTCCAATTCACCCCTCCACTTT.

Remarks on this clonotype: As the CDR3 is not closed by the conserved phenylalanine or tryptophan, this likely results from a read error. The chain uses TRBV5-1 and TRBJ2-7; D possibly corresponds to TRBD1 (6 bases). The CDR3 extends over 14 amino acids. Trimming removed 5 bases at V and 2 bases at J, with 14 bases between. Germline V lookup: CDR1 SGHRS, CDR2 YFSETQ. As DNA, the CDR3 is TGCGCCAGCAGTACCCTCAGGGGACCCTACGAGCAGTACCTC. It specifies CASSTLRGPYEQYL.

This clonotype was detected only a few times. The chain carries TRBV7-3 and TRBJ2-7; possibly TRBD1 or TRBD2 for D (6 bases each). The germline CDR1 and CDR2 sequences are SGHTA and FQGTGA. V shed 1 base and J shed 4 bases, with 14 bases lying between them. This CDR3 is built from 15 residues. The CDR3 DNA reads TGTGCCAGCAGCTTAAAGTTCGGGGGCCAGTACGAGCAGTACTTC. It encodes CASSLKFGGQYEQYF.

The gene calls are TRBV5-5 and TRBJ2-7, with 7 bases fitting TRBD1. The V and J ends lost 3 bases and 9 bases, in that order; junction bases with no gene match: 21. This CDR3 contains 17 residues. Germline values: CDR1 SGHKS, CDR2 YYEKEE (reference sequence). This CDR3 reads CASSWTGDTGELLMQYF. In nucleotides, the CDR3 is TGTGCCAGCAGCTGGACAGGAGACACCGGGGAGCTGTTGATGCAGTACTTC.

This clonotype was seen at least ten times. This chain uses TRBV27 with TRBJ2-3; D is unclear. V lost 11 bases and J 4 bases, leaving 13 bases between the germline ends. Germline CDR1 is MNHEY and CDR2 is SMNVEV (reference sequence). The CDR3 has 12 residues. The CDR3 sequence is CASAQLPDTQYF. Here the CDR3 DNA reads TGTGCCTCAGCGCAGCTTCCAGATACGCAGTATTTT.

This clonotype was seen at least ten times. The genes are TRBV7-2 and TRBJ2-3, with D maybe TRBD2 (5 bases). This CDR3 contains 17 residues. CDR1 is SGHTA and CDR2 is FQGNSA in the germline V gene. Trimming cost V 5 bases and J 2 bases, with 20 bases left between them. The CDR3 spells CASSRPSSSGLTDTQYF. In DNA, the CDR3 is TGTGCCAGCAGCCGCCCTTCCAGCAGCGGACTCACAGATACGCAGTATTTT.

Details on this clonotype: A read error is possible here, since a much larger clone lies one base away. The V call is TRBV18, the J call TRBJ1-1; weak D call: TRBD1 (5 bases). In germline, CDR1 is KGHSH, CDR2 LQKENI. This CDR3 is built from 15 residues. The CDR3 DNA sequence: TGTGCCAGCTCCCCCCTGGAGGGGAGCCACACTGAAGCTTTATTT. Translating it yields CASSPLEGSHTEALF. Using reference TRBV18 and TRBJ1-1 for the parts outside the CDR3, the full variable domain is NAGVMQNPRHLVRRRGQEARLRCSPMKGHSHVYWYRQLPEEGLKFMVYLQKENIIDESGMPKERFSAEFPKEGPSILRIQQVVRGDSAAYFCASSPLEGSHTEALFGQGTRLTVV.

This clonotype occurred many times. V and J are TRBV11-2 and TRBJ2-2, with unresolved D. Germline V gene lookup returns CDR1 SGHAT and CDR2 FQNNGV. The CDR3 is 14 amino acids. Trimming took off 1 base at V and 1 base at J, with 4 bases between the two ends. CDR3: CASSLVQNTGELFF. Here the CDR3 DNA reads TGTGCCAGCAGCTTAGTCCAGAACACCGGGGAGCTGTTTTTT.

This clonotype has a count of ten or more. The gene calls are TRBV7-2 and TRBJ1-5, with D unclear. V was trimmed by 5 bases and J by 2 bases, leaving 10 bases between them. This CDR3 has 14 residues. Germline CDR1 reads SGHTA; CDR2 reads FQGNSA. CDR3: CASSPYLGNQPQHF. The CDR3 nucleotides are TGTGCCAGCAGCCCTTATTTGGGCAATCAGCCCCAGCATTTT.

This clonotype was detected many times. The chain couples TRBV9 to TRBJ2-3; D might be TRBD2 (6 bases). V was cut by 0 bases and J by 2 bases, with 13 bases left in between. There are 16 residues in the CDR3. Germline loops: CDR1 SGDLS, CDR2 YYNGEE. The CDR3 nucleotides read TGTGCCAGCAGCGTAGGTCTAGCGAGATACACAGATACGCAGTATTTT. Its translation: CASSVGLARYTDTQYF.

This clonotype was recorded many times. Possible read error: a much larger clone is one base away. The chain links TRBV4-3 to TRBJ2-1, with 8 positions matching TRBD2. This CDR3 contains 15 residues. Germline V CDR1 and CDR2: LGHNA, YSLEER. V gave up 0 bases and J gave up 8 bases; unmatched junction bases: 6. CDR3 residues: CASSQDSGGCDEQFF. CDR3 DNA sequence: TGCGCCAGCAGCCAAGACAGCGGGGGATGCGATGAGCAGTTCTTC.

The rearrangement joins TRBV20-1 to TRBJ2-7; the match to TRBD1 covers 8 bases. Germline V gives CDR1 DFQATT, CDR2 SNEGSKA (reference sequence). With V trimmed by 5 bases and J by 3 bases, 3 bases remained unmatched. This CDR3 spans 12 amino acids. The CDR3 region has the DNA TGCAGTGCTCCTACAGGGGGCTACGAGCAGTACTTC. This codes for CSAPTGGYEQYF.

This clonotype was found a few times. This chain uses TRBV20-1 with TRBJ1-5; weak D call: TRBD1 (6 bases). Germline V CDR1 and CDR2: DFQATT, SNEGSKA (reference sequence). This CDR3 has 15 amino acids. Deletions cut 5 bases from V and 1 base from J, with 15 bases between. The CDR3 DNA follows: TGCAGTGCTCCTAGGGGGGCAAGCAGCAATCAGCCCCAGCATTTT. This gives the protein CSAPRGASSNQPQHF.

This clonotype was found many times. This sequence joins TRBV9 and TRBJ2-3, with no clear D. The CDR3 totals 12 residues. Trimming left V 0 bases short and J 4 bases short, with 3 bases between. The germline V gene encodes CDR1 SGDLS and CDR2 YYNGEE. The DNA for the CDR3 is TGTGCCAGCAGCGTAGGCGCAGATACGCAGTATTTT. This gives the protein CASSVGADTQYF.

Note on this clonotype: Just one base apart from a much larger clone, this may be a read error. The J gene is TRBJ2-5, the V gene TRBV20-1; D gene ambiguous. V was trimmed by 4 bases and J by 2 bases, leaving 14 bases between them. The CDR3 spans 14 residues. Germline V lookup: CDR1 DFQATT, CDR2 SNEGSKA (reference sequence). The CDR3 coding sequence is TGCAGTGCTACCAAGGACCAACCTCAAGAGACCCAGTACTTC. The encoded protein is CSATKDQPQETQYF.